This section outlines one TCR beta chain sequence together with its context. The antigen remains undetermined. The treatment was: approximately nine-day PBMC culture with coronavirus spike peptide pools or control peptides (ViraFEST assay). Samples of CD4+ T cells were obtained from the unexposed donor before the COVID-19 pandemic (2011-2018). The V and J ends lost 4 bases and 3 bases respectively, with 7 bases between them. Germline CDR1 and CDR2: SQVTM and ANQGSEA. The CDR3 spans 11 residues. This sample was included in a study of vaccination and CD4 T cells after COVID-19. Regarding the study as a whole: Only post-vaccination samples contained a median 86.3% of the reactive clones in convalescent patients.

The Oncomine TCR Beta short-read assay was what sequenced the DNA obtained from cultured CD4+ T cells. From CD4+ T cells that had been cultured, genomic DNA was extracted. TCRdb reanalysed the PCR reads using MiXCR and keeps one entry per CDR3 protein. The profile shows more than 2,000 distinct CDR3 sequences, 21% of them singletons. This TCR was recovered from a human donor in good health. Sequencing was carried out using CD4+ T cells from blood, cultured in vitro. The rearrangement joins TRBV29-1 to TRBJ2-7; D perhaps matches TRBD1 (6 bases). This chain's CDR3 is CSVAGVYEQYF. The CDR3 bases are TGCAGCGTTGCAGGGGTCTACGAGCAGTACTTC.